The T cell receptor (beta chain) under discussion was sequenced for a study of Ad26.COV2.S vaccination and SARS-CoV-2 variants. CDR1 is MGHRA, CDR2 YSYEKL, per germline. V gave up 0 bases and J gave up 3 bases; unmatched junction bases: 18. The CDR3 extends over 20 amino acids. The table came from immunoSEQ multiplex PCR; TCRdb's copy has only in-frame clones and leaves some out. Of 120,000 to 150,000 clones in the sample, roughly 90% are singletons; the top ten hold approximately 5%. The chain combines TRBV4-1 with TRBJ2-7; TRBD1 agrees at 9 bases. The origin of this receptor is a human donor who had recovered from COVID-19. This specimen consisted of peripheral blood, obtained after recovery from COVID-19. The CDR3 sequence is CASSQEFLGLGQGRVYEQYF. The CDR3, as DNA: TGCGCCAGCAGCCAAGAATTCCTCGGTCTGGGACAGGGAAGGGTCTACGAGCAGTACTTC.